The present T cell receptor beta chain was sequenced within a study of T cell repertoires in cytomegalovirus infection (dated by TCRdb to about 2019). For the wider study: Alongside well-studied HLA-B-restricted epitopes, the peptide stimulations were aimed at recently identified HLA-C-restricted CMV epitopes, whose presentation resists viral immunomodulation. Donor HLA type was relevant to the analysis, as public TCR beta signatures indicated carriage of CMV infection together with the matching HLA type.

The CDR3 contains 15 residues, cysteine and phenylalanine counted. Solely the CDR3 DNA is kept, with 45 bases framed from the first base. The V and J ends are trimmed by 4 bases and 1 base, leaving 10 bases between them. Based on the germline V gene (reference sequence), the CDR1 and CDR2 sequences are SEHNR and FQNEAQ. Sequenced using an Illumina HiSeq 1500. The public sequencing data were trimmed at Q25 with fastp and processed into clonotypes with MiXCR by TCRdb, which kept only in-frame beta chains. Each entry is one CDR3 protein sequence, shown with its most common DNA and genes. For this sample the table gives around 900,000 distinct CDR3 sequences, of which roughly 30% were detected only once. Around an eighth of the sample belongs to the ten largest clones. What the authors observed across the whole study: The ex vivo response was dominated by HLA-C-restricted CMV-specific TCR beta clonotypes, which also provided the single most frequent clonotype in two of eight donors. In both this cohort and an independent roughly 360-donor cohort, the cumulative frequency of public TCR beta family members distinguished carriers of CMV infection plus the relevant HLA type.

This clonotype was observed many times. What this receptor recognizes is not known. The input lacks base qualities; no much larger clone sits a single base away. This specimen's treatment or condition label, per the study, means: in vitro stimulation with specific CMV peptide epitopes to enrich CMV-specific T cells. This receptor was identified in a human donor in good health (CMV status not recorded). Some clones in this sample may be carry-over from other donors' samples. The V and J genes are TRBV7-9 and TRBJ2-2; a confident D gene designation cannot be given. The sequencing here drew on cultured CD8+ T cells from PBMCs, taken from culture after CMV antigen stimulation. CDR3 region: CASSSMPGNTGELFF. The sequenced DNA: TGTGCCAGCAGCTCCATGCCCGGGAACACCGGGGAGCTGTTTTTT.